Shown below are 5 T cell receptor beta chains from a single sample sequenced in a study of human T cells and chemical hapten exposure. TCRdb re-called the RACE reads with MiXCR, one entry per CDR3 protein. The repertoire includes under 200,000 distinct CDR3 sequences, just under 30% of them detected once, and 2.9% sits in the top ten. The time point is: pre-sensitization, week 0. Sample treatment: therapeutic diphenylcyclopropenone sensitization with weekly scalp DPC. The specimen comprised whole blood, sampled in connection with sensitization to the hapten diphenylcyclopropenone (DPC). Every receptor here comes from a woman aged 25-40 years with alopecia areata. Some clones in this sample may be carry-over from other donors' samples.

CDR3 sequence: CASSFVDQETQYF. The CDR3 coding sequence is TGTGCCAGCAGTTTTGTGGACCAAGAGACCCAGTACTTC. The V call is TRBV7-2, the J call TRBJ2-5, with D unclear. Germline-derived CDR1 and CDR2 are SGHTA and FQGNSA. The CDR3 loop spans 13 amino acids. Trimming stripped 6 bases from V and 0 bases from J, with 8 bases between.

The chain joins TRBV28 to TRBJ2-2, with D possibly being TRBD1 (6 bases). This CDR3 has 15 residues. V was pared by 6 bases and J by 5 bases, with 16 bases between. Germline lookup yields CDR1 MDHEN and CDR2 SYDVKM. In DNA, the CDR3 is TGTGCCAGCAGCGAGACAGGTATTCGAACCGGGGAGCTGTTTTTT. Encoded protein: CASSETGIRTGELFF.

This chain uses TRBV28 with TRBJ1-5; TRBD1 might be the D (5 bases). Between the trimmed V and J ends, which lost 6 bases and 3 bases, there was a span of 15 bases. The CDR3 length is 15 residues. CDR1 is MDHEN and CDR2 is SYDVKM in the germline V gene. The CDR3 spells CASSDRDGHNQPQHF. The CDR3 region has the DNA TGTGCCAGCAGCGACCGGGACGGCCACAATCAGCCCCAGCATTTT.

The gene calls are TRBV9 and TRBJ2-5; 15 bases fit TRBD2. V was clipped by 3 bases and J by 4 bases; unmatched bases: 4. The CDR3 length is 16 residues. Germline V gives CDR1 SGDLS, CDR2 YYNGEE. The CDR3 bases are TGTGCCAGCAGCGCATGGACTAGCGGGGGGGCAGAGACCCAGTACTTC. The encoded protein is CASSAWTSGGAETQYF.

This clonotype was seen a handful of times. The chain is built from TRBV29-1 and TRBJ1-2; tentative D call: TRBD1 (6 bases). This CDR3 has 12 residues. Looked up from germline, CDR1 is SQVTM and CDR2 is ANQGSEA. Between the trimmed V and J ends, which lost 3 bases and 4 bases, there was a span of 9 bases. DNA for the CDR3: TGCAGCGTTGAGGCAGGGGCCTATGGCTACACCTTC. Its translation: CSVEAGAYGYTF.